This TCR beta chain was sequenced during a study of CD8 T cells in Susac syndrome. Overall study results and limits: An acknowledgment was made by the study that its TCR sequencing and HLA analysis involved relatively few individuals.

About this clonotype: Its matching antigen is unknown.

The CDR3 extends over 14 amino acids. Germline lookup yields CDR1 SGDLS and CDR2 YYNGEE. V dropped 2 bases and J dropped 4 bases, with 9 bases sitting between them. Controls were healthy donors chosen to match patients in age and sex. FACS enriched CD8+ TEMRA cells, while bulk CD8+ and CD4+ were negatively isolated. The authors reverse transcribed roughly 0.5 to 1 ug RNA with random hexamers. TCR beta CDR3 was amplified by immunoSEQ covering 54 Vbeta and 13 Jbeta. TCRdb analysed the immunoSEQ multiplex PCR reads with MiXCR anew, one entry per CDR3 protein. The sample lists nearly 70,000 distinct CDR3 sequences, about 95% occurring once.

The TCR originated in a human donor in good health. The sequenced sample was CD8+ T cells from PBMCs. The rearrangement joins TRBV9 to TRBJ1-4, with D hard to call. CDR3 nucleotides: TGTGCCAGCAGCGTTCACATGCGTAATGAAAAACTGTTTTTT. Amino acid sequence: CASSVHMRNEKLFF. The complete variable domain, with remaining parts taken from reference TRBV9 and TRBJ1-4, reads DSGVTQTPKHLITATGQRVTLRCSPRSGDLSVYWYQQSLDQGLQFLIQYYNGEERAKGNILERFSAQQFPDLHSELNLSSLELGDSALYFCASSVHMRNEKLFFGSGTQLSVL.